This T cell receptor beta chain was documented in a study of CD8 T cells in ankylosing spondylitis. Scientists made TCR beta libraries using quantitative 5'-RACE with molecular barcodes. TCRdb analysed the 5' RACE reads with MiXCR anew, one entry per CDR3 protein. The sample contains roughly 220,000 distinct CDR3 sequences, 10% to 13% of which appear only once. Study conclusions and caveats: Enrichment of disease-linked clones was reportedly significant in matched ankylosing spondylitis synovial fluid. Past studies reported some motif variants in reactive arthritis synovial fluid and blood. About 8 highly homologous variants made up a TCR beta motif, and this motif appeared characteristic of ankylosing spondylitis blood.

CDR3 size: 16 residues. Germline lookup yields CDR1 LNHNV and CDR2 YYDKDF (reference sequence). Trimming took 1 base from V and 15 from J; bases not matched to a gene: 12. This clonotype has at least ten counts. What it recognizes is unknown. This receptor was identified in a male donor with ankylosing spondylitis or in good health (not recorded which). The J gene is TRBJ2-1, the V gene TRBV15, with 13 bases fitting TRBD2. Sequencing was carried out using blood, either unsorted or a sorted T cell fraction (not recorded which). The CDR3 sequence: CATSRAGTSGNPQGFF. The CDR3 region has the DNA TGTGCCACCAGCAGAGCCGGGACTAGCGGGAACCCCCAGGGGTTCTTC. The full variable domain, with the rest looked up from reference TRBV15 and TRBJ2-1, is DAMVIQNPRYQVTQFGKPVTLSCSQTLNHNVMYWYQQKSSQAPKLLFHYYDKDFNNEADTPDNFQSRRPNTSFCFLDIRSPGLGDTAMYLCATSRAGTSGNPQGFFGPGTRLTVL.